The 25 T cell receptor beta chains given below trace back to one sample, sequenced in a study of blood T cell repertoires in COVID-19. Assay used: immunoSEQ multiplex PCR; TCRdb lists only in-frame clones, some missing. Altogether roughly 240,000 clones are present, about 82% being singletons, with the ten largest covering roughly 2%. The sample taken for sequencing was PBMCs or T cells enriched from blood (not recorded which). These receptors were collected from a woman aged 50 to 60 who had recovered from COVID-19.

This clone was seen more than once but under ten times. The CDR3 nucleotides are TGTGCTAGTGGTAAACCCGGGACACGGGCACGTGAGCAGTTCTTC. Its translation is CASGKPGTRAREQFF. The chain employs TRBV12-5 and TRBJ2-1; TRBD1 is a possible D gene (6 bases). Germline V CDR1 and CDR2: LGHNT, FRNRAP. V was cut by 5 bases and J by 9 bases, with 20 bases left in between. The length of the CDR3 is 15 residues. The whole variable domain, remainder taken from reference TRBV12-5 and TRBJ2-1, is DARVTQTPRHKVTEMGQEVTMRCQPILGHNTVFWYRQTMMQGLELLAYFRNRAPLDDSGMPKDRFSAEMPDATLATLKIQPSEPRDSAVYFCASGKPGTRAREQFFGPGTRLTVL.

The J gene is TRBJ1-6, the V gene TRBV5-6; D is unresolved. CDR3 length: 14 residues. CDR1 is SGHDT and CDR2 is YYEEEE in the germline V gene. V shed 1 base and J shed 6 bases, with 8 bases lying between them. The CDR3 here is CASSLLQINSPLHF. The CDR3, as DNA: TGTGCCAGCAGCTTGTTACAGATTAATTCACCCCTCCACTTT. The entire variable domain, with the rest obtained from reference TRBV5-6 and TRBJ1-6, is as follows: DAGVTQSPTHLIKTRGQQVTLRCSPKSGHDTVSWYQQALGQGPQFIFQYYEEEERQRGNFPDRFSGHQFPNYSSELNVNALLLGDSALYLCASSLLQINSPLHFGNGTRLTVT.

The V and J genes are TRBV5-6 and TRBJ2-7, with D unclear. Germline V lookup: CDR1 SGHDT, CDR2 YYEEEE. The CDR3 is made up of 14 amino acids. V was shortened by 0 bases and J by 7 bases, with 14 bases between the two germline ends. The CDR3 DNA reads as TGTGCCAGCAGCTTGGGACACCGTGGTGGGGAGCAGTACTTC. The encoded protein is CASSLGHRGGEQYF.

The rearrangement uses TRBV7-2 and TRBJ2-3; 9 bases match TRBD1. Germline CDR1 is SGHTA and CDR2 is FQGNSA. V trimming: 4 bases; J trimming: 8 bases; junction bases outside the gene matches: 4. CDR3 length equals 13 residues. CDR3 DNA sequence: TGTGCCAGCAGCTCGGGACAGGGAGTTACGCAGTATTTT. Translating it yields CASSSGQGVTQYF.

This sequence joins TRBV27 and TRBJ1-2, with 8 bases fitting TRBD1. V shed 7 bases and J 4 bases; nucleotides not matched to a gene: 5. The CDR3 is made up of 13 amino acids. In germline, CDR1 is MNHEY, CDR2 SMNVEV (reference sequence). The chain's CDR3 is CASMGQDRYGYTF. CDR3 DNA sequence: TGTGCCAGCATGGGACAGGACCGCTATGGCTACACCTTC.

The rearrangement links TRBV7-9 to TRBJ1-1; TRBD1 might be the D (6 bases). This CDR3 region has 15 residues. Germline CDR1 is SEHNR and CDR2 is FQNEAQ (reference sequence). V was pared by 0 bases and J by 1 base, with 9 bases between. CDR3 in DNA: TGTGCCAGCAGCTTAGCGTCCAGGGGGAACACTGAAGCTTTCTTT. Amino acid sequence: CASSLASRGNTEAFF.

Only a few counts were recorded for this clone. The rearrangement uses TRBV7-9 and TRBJ1-3; D possibly corresponds to TRBD1 (5 bases). Looked up from germline, CDR1 is SEHNR and CDR2 is FQNEAQ (reference sequence). The CDR3 totals 16 residues. Trimming left V 5 bases short and J 0 bases short, with 14 bases between. DNA for the CDR3: TGTGCCAGCAGCCGGGGACTGGCCGTCTCTGGAAACACCATATATTTT. Translating it yields CASSRGLAVSGNTIYF.

The chain links TRBV10-1 to TRBJ2-4; 8 positions agree with TRBD2. This CDR3 is 14 amino acids long. The V segment lost 4 bases and the J segment 9 bases; nucleotides outside the gene matches: 8. Germline V gene sequence: CDR1 WNHNN, CDR2 SYGVQD (reference sequence). CDR3 region: CASSGSAGGSIQYF. CDR3 DNA: TGCGCCAGCAGTGGGTCCGCGGGGGGATCCATTCAGTACTTC.

The chain links TRBV24-1 to TRBJ2-3; D might be TRBD2 (5 bases). Per germline, CDR1 KGHDR and CDR2 SFDVKD. Trimming removed 6 bases from V and 2 bases from J, with 8 bases in between. CDR3 length: 13 residues. The CDR3 spells CATSSGDTDTQYF. The CDR3 region has the DNA TGTGCCACCAGTTCCGGGGACACAGATACGCAGTATTTT.

Concerning this clone: One junction end disagrees with the germline gene, perhaps due to a read error. The J gene is TRBJ2-6, the V gene TRBV7-7; TRBD1 matches 9 bases. Germline assignment: CDR1 SSHAT and CDR2 FNYEAQ (reference sequence). The CDR3 has 14 amino acids. CDR3 loop: CASRDRVGANVLTF. CDR3 nucleotide sequence: TGTGCTAGCAGGGACAGGGTTGGGGCCAACGTCCTGACTTTC.

This clone has a single count. The chain employs TRBV10-1 and TRBJ1-5; D is unclear. CDR3 length: 17 residues. Deletions cut 3 bases from V and 7 bases from J, with 22 bases between. CDR1 is WNHNN and CDR2 is SYGVQD in the germline V gene (reference sequence). The CDR3 loop is CASSDPRRAPYEQPQHF. The CDR3 region has the DNA TGCGCCAGCAGTGACCCCAGGAGGGCTCCCTACGAGCAGCCCCAGCATTTT.

This rearrangement joins TRBV7-9 to TRBJ1-1; D is uncertain. CDR1 is SEHNR, CDR2 FQNEAQ, per germline (reference sequence). V lost 1 base and J lost 5, with 14 bases in between. This CDR3 has 15 amino acids. The CDR3 DNA is TGTGCCAGCAGCTTAGGGGTAGGGAGGGAAACTGAAGCTTTCTTT. It yields the protein CASSLGVGRETEAFF.

The chain links TRBV9 to TRBJ1-1, with 8 bases identical to TRBD1. V shed 0 bases, J shed 5 bases, and the junction held 3 bases outside the gene matches. The CDR3 is made up of 14 amino acids. Germline CDR1 and CDR2: SGDLS and YYNGEE. DNA of the CDR3: TGTGCCAGCAGCGTAGGCACAGGGGGGACTGAAGCTTTCTTT. Its protein product is CASSVGTGGTEAFF.

The V call is TRBV4-1, the J call TRBJ2-5; TRBD1 matches 8 bases. The junction had 18 bases not matched to a gene; V was cut back by 1 base and J by 2 bases. The CDR3 spans 20 residues. Germline V gene data show CDR1 as MGHRA and CDR2 as YSYEKL. The CDR3 here is CASSQGGLLRRDRQQETQYF. CDR3 nucleotide sequence: TGCGCCAGCAGCCAAGGAGGTCTTCTGCGCCGGGACAGGCAACAAGAGACCCAGTACTTC.

As concerns this clone: One junction end disagrees with the germline gene, perhaps due to a read error. The gene calls are TRBV28 and TRBJ2-3; no firm D call. The CDR3 consists of 11 residues. Looked up from germline, CDR1 is MDHEN and CDR2 is SYDVKM. The CDR3 coding sequence is TGTGCCAGCAGCTTATCTCCGGCGCAGTATTTT. Its translation: CASSLSPAQYF.

The chain recombines TRBV28 with TRBJ2-7, with 8 bases lining up with TRBD2. Germline CDR1 reads MDHEN; CDR2 reads SYDVKM. The CDR3 contains 16 residues. With 2 bases clipped from V and 5 bases from J, the junction kept 11 bases outside the gene matches. This chain's CDR3 is CASSLLTSGGSHEQYF. DNA for the CDR3: TGTGCCAGCAGTTTACTAACTAGCGGTGGGAGCCACGAGCAGTACTTC.

The sample holds one count of this clone. This chain links TRBV7-8 with TRBJ2-5, with D possibly matching TRBD2 (5 bases). The germline CDR1 and CDR2 sequences are SGHVS and FQNEAQ. V lost 3 bases and J 4 bases, leaving 15 bases between the germline ends. The CDR3 totals 15 residues. The CDR3 protein is CASSLFRLAGETQYF. DNA of the CDR3: TGTGCCAGCAGCTTGTTCAGGCTAGCAGGAGAGACCCAGTACTTC.

This chain connects TRBV28 to TRBJ1-5, with 8 bases that match TRBD1. Germline V gene data show CDR1 as MDHEN and CDR2 as SYDVKM. V lost 6 bases, J lost 7 bases, and 11 bases stayed unmatched. The CDR3 is made up of 15 amino acids. The chain's CDR3 is CASSTGSSGGQPQHF. CDR3 nucleotide sequence: TGTGCCAGCAGCACAGGGTCCTCAGGGGGCCAGCCCCAGCATTTT. The complete variable domain, with remaining parts taken from reference TRBV28 and TRBJ1-5, reads DVKVTQSSRYLVKRTGEKVFLECVQDMDHENMFWYRQDPGLGLRLIYFSYDVKMKEKGDIPEGYSVSREKKERFSLILESASTNQTSMYLCASSTGSSGGQPQHFGDGTRLSIL.

This chain links TRBV3-1 (or the pseudogene TRBV3-2) with TRBJ2-7; D unclear. This CDR3 contains 11 residues. V dropped 5 bases and J dropped 2 bases, with 4 bases sitting between them. Per the germline V gene, CDR1 is LGHDT and CDR2 is YNNKEL (reference sequence). The CDR3 here is CASSSAYEQYF. In DNA form, the CDR3 reads TGTGCCAGCAGCTCTGCCTACGAGCAGTACTTC.

This chain connects TRBV7-2 to TRBJ1-3; D perhaps matches TRBD1 (5 bases). The CDR3 extends over 18 amino acids. Germline values: CDR1 SGHTA, CDR2 FQGNSA. V was shortened by 5 bases and J by 0 bases, with 20 bases between the two germline ends. The CDR3 DNA follows: TGTGCCAGCAGCCGGTTCGGGGGACCTACTATCTCTGGAAACACCATATATTTT. It translates to CASSRFGGPTISGNTIYF.

Note on this clone: Sequence at one end of the junction differs from germline and may be a read error. The chain couples TRBV11-2 to TRBJ2-1; weak D call: TRBD1 (5 bases). Per germline, CDR1 SGHAT and CDR2 FQNNGV. This CDR3 has 11 residues. In nucleotides, the CDR3 is TGTGCCAGCAGCTCCACAGGCAAGCAATTCTTC. This translates into CASSSTGKQFF.

V is TRBV7-9 and J is TRBJ2-5; the D is unclear. Per germline, CDR1 SEHNR and CDR2 FQNEAQ (reference sequence). Trimming removed 5 bases from V and 5 bases from J, with 9 bases in between. The length of the CDR3 is 12 residues. The CDR3 region has the DNA TGTGCCAGCAGCCTTGAGCGTGAGACCCAGTACTTC. Amino acids: CASSLERETQYF.

The chain links TRBV7-2 to TRBJ1-2; tentative D call: TRBD1 (5 bases). The germline V gene has CDR1 SGHTA and CDR2 FQGNSA. V was trimmed by 5 bases and J by 5 bases, leaving 15 bases between them. The CDR3 is 14 residues long. CDR3: CASSPHRDSYGYTF. Here the CDR3 DNA reads TGTGCCAGCAGCCCTCACCGAGACAGTTATGGCTACACCTTC.

In its sample, this clone was seen a few times. The chain uses TRBV30 and TRBJ2-1; TRBD1 is a possible D gene (6 bases). V was pared by 5 bases and J by 2 bases, with 10 bases between. The CDR3 has 13 residues. The germline V gene has CDR1 GTSNPN and CDR2 SVGIG (reference sequence). The CDR3 bases are TGTGCCTGGGGGGGACAACCCTACAATGAGCAGTTCTTC. This translates into CAWGGQPYNEQFF.

The chain uses TRBV25-1 and TRBJ1-2, with TRBD1 matching over 10 bases. The CDR3 consists of 15 residues. The V gene end was trimmed by 3 bases and the J gene end by 6 bases; junction bases not matched to a gene: 7. Germline V gene lookup returns CDR1 MGHDK and CDR2 SYGVNS. CDR3 loop: CASSDTTGGGHGYTF. CDR3 in DNA: TGTGCCAGCAGTGATACGACAGGGGGCGGGCATGGCTACACCTTC.